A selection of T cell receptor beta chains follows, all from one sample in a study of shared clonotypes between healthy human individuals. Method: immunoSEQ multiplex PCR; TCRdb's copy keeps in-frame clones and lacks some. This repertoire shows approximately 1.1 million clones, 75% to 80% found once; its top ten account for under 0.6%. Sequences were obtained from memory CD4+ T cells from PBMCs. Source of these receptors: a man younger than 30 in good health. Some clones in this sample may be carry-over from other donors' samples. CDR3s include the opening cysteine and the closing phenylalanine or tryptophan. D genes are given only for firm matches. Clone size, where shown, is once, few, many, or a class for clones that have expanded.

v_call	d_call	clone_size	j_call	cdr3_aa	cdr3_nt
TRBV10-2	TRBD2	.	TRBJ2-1	CASSEWEGFPSYNEQFF	TGCGCCAGCAGTGAGTGGGAGGGCTTTCCTTCCTACAATGAGCAGTTCTTC
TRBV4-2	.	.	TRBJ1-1	CASSYERHTEAFF	TGTGCCAGCAGCTATGAACGACACACTGAAGCTTTCTTT
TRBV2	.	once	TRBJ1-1	CASSAYRLLTEAFF	TGTGCCAGCTCAGCCTATCGGTTACTCACTGAAGCTTTCTTT
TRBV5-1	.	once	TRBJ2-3	CASSQGITDTQYF	TGCGCCAGCAGCCAAGGTATTACAGATACGCAGTATTTT
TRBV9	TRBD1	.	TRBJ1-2	CASSVAGTGDYGYTF	TGTGCCAGCAGCGTAGCCGGGACAGGGGACTATGGCTACACCTTC
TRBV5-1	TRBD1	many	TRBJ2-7	CASSLDRGIYEQYF	TGCGCCAGCAGCTTGGACAGGGGTATCTACGAGCAGTACTTC
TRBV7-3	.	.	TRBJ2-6	CASSFPGANVLTF	TGTGCCAGCAGCTTTCCTGGGGCCAACGTCCTGACTTTC
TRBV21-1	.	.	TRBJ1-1	CASSTSGGTEAFF	TGTGCCAGCAGTACCTCAGGGGGGACTGAAGCTTTCTTT
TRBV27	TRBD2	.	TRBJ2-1	CASRPFSGSNNEQFF	TGTGCCAGCAGGCCCTTTAGCGGGAGCAACAATGAGCAGTTCTTC
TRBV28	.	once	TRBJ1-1	CASSLVARTGKGTEAFF	TGTGCCAGCAGTTTAGTGGCCAGGACGGGAAAGGGCACTGAAGCTTTCTTT
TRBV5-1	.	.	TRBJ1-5	CASRPGPESNQPQHF	TGCGCCAGCAGACCCGGGCCCGAAAGCAATCAGCCCCAGCATTTT
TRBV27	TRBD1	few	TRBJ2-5	CASMSTGQGYKTQYF	TGTGCCAGCATGTCAACCGGACAGGGTTACAAGACCCAGTACTTC
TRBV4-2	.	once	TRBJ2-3	CASSQEARGPADTQYF	TGTGCCAGCAGCCAAGAGGCCCGGGGACCAGCAGATACGCAGTATTTT
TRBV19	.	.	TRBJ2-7	CASSISGSPTLYEQYF	TGTGCCAGTAGTATAAGTGGCAGTCCCACTCTGTACGAGCAGTACTTC